One sample yielded the 14 T cell receptor beta chains listed below, sequenced in a study of CD8 T cells in ankylosing spondylitis (TCRdb year 2017). What the authors observed across the whole study: Blood from ankylosing spondylitis patients appeared to be characterized by a TCR beta motif made up of several highly homologous amino acid variants.

Receptors were amplified or captured by 5' RACE. Instrument on record: Illumina HiSeq 2500. TCRdb redid the processing of the public reads, applying fastp at Q25 and MiXCR, and retained in-frame beta chains. A single entry per CDR3 protein holds the most common genes and DNA from its merged rows. This sample comprises fewer than 550,000 distinct CDR3 sequences, about 5.4% of them detected only once. The top ten constitute around 3.5% of the sample. Their cognate antigens are unknown. Sequencing was performed on blood, either unsorted or a sorted T cell fraction (not recorded which). Every receptor here comes from a male donor with ankylosing spondylitis.

This clonotype appeared a few times. At one boundary the junction diverges from the germline segment, which might be a read error. The gene calls are TRBV7-7 and TRBJ2-5; D possibly uses TRBD1 or TRBD2 (6 bases each). Germline V gene data show CDR1 as SSHAT and CDR2 as FNYEAQ (reference sequence). The CDR3 extends over 16 amino acids. The CDR3 here is CASSSGTGARQETQYF. CDR3 in DNA: TGTGCTAGCAGCTCGGGGACGGGGGCTCGCCAAGAGACCCAGTACTTC.

The sample holds many counts of this clonotype. The chain uses TRBV7-2 and TRBJ1-1, with D perhaps TRBD1 (6 bases). Germline V lookup: CDR1 SGHTA, CDR2 FQGNSA. Trimming stripped 2 bases from V and 3 bases from J, with 10 bases between. There are 14 residues in the CDR3. The CDR3 loop reads CASSLNGGHTEAFF. CDR3 in DNA: TGTGCCAGCAGCTTAAATGGGGGCCACACTGAAGCTTTCTTT.

This clonotype was detected ten times or more. The CDR3 nucleotides are TGTGCCAGCAGTGCTGCGGATGGCTACACCTTC. Protein sequence: CASSAADGYTF. This chain connects TRBV6-4 to TRBJ1-2; D gene ambiguous. The CDR3 length is 11 residues. Germline V gene data show CDR1 as MRHNA and CDR2 as SNTAGT. Trimming left V 4 bases short and J 6 bases short, with 6 bases between.

This clonotype came up many times. CDR3: CASSRRSIYGYTF. DNA of the CDR3: TGTGCCAGCAGTCGACGCAGCATCTATGGCTACACCTTC. This chain links TRBV28 with TRBJ1-2; D is unclear. Germline V gene lookup returns CDR1 MDHEN and CDR2 SYDVKM. The CDR3 has 13 amino acids. V was clipped by 5 bases and J by 4 bases, with 11 bases between them.

Many counts were recorded for this clonotype. The gene calls are TRBV27 and TRBJ2-3; the D gene is possibly TRBD2 (6 bases). The CDR3 length is 13 residues. Germline assignment: CDR1 MNHEY and CDR2 SMNVEV (reference sequence). Trimming pared 2 bases from V and 6 bases from J, leaving 9 bases between. CDR3 sequence (DNA): TGTGCCAGCAGTTTAGGGACTCAGGATACGCAGTATTTT. This gives the protein CASSLGTQDTQYF.

This clonotype was detected many times. This chain connects TRBV10-3 to TRBJ2-5; no definite D call. The CDR3 totals 13 residues. The V and J ends lost 4 bases and 7 bases respectively, with 13 bases between them. The V gene's germline CDR1 is ENHRY and CDR2 SYGVKD. For the CDR3, the DNA is TGTGCCATCAGTGGTTCAGGAACCAGGACCCAGTACTTC. Its translation: CAISGSGTRTQYF.

This chain uses TRBV29-1 with TRBJ2-5; 9 bases align to TRBD2. CDR1 is SQVTM and CDR2 is ANQGSEA in the germline V gene. The CDR3 spans 13 residues. Unmatched junction bases numbered 6, after V lost 6 bases and J lost 4 bases. The CDR3 nucleotides read TGCAGCGTGACCGGGACTAGCACAGAGACCCAGTACTTC. Translation gives CSVTGTSTETQYF.

V is TRBV6-5 and J is TRBJ2-1, with TRBD1 matching over 8 bases. Germline V gene sequence: CDR1 MNHEY, CDR2 SVGAGI. The J segment lost 2 bases and the V segment lost 0 bases, leaving 3 bases of the junction unmatched. This CDR3 has 16 amino acids. The CDR3 DNA reads TGTGCCAGCAGTTACTCTTGGACAGGGACCTACAATGAGCAGTTCTTC. It specifies CASSYSWTGTYNEQFF.

This clonotype was recorded many times. The genes are TRBV20-1 and TRBJ2-5; D could derive from TRBD1 or TRBD2 (5 bases each). The CDR3 totals 14 residues. Germline CDR1 DFQATT, CDR2 SNEGSKA (reference sequence). Trimming stripped 4 bases from V and 5 bases from J, with 17 bases between. CDR3 protein: CSAKRGAGVETQYF. The DNA for the CDR3 is TGCAGTGCTAAGAGGGGTGCTGGAGTGGAGACCCAGTACTTC.

This clonotype appeared many times. The rearrangement joins TRBV5-1 to TRBJ2-7; 9 bases fit TRBD2. Per germline, CDR1 SGHRS and CDR2 YFSETQ. The CDR3 contains 14 residues. J lost 3 bases, V lost 4 bases, and 5 bases had no gene match. The CDR3 DNA reads as TGCGCCAGCAGCCCTGGACTAGCGTACTACGAGCAGTACTTC. This gives the protein CASSPGLAYYEQYF.

This clonotype was observed at least ten times. The chain joins TRBV20-1 to TRBJ2-7, with D tentatively TRBD2 (6 bases). V lost 0 bases and J lost 4, with 16 bases in between. The length of the CDR3 is 15 residues. Germline assignment: CDR1 DFQATT and CDR2 SNEGSKA (reference sequence). CDR3 sequence reads: CSARDPGGAWYEQYF. CDR3 sequence (DNA): TGCAGTGCTAGAGATCCGGGCGGGGCCTGGTACGAGCAGTACTTC.

With respect to this clonotype: A much larger clone differs by one base, so this may be a read error. The gene calls are TRBV12-3 or TRBV12-4 and TRBJ1-1; unclear D gene. CDR3 size: 13 residues. V lost 10 bases and J 10 bases, leaving 22 bases between the germline ends. CDR3 sequence (DNA): TGTGCCACCGCTACGGGAGGTACACTGGTAGCTTTCTTT. It yields the protein CATATGGTLVAFF.

This clonotype was detected only a few times. The chain employs TRBV12-5 and TRBJ2-3; 7 nucleotides match TRBD1. The CDR3 covers 18 residues. Per germline, CDR1 LGHNT and CDR2 FRNRAP. J was trimmed by 0 bases and V by 3 bases; bases with no gene match: 12. CDR3 sequence: CASGFLLTTGPSTDTQYF. CDR3 nucleotides: TGTGCTAGTGGTTTCCTGCTTACGACAGGGCCTAGCACAGATACGCAGTATTTT. Using reference TRBV12-5 and TRBJ2-3 for the parts outside the CDR3, the full variable domain is DARVTQTPRHKVTEMGQEVTMRCQPILGHNTVFWYRQTMMQGLELLAYFRNRAPLDDSGMPKDRFSAEMPDATLATLKIQPSEPRDSAVYFCASGFLLTTGPSTDTQYFGPGTRLTVL.

This chain links TRBV20-1 with TRBJ2-3, with TRBD1 matching over 12 bases. J gave up 2 bases and V 1 base, and 1 base lay outside the gene matches. The CDR3 spans 15 residues. From germline, CDR1 is DFQATT and CDR2 SNEGSKA (reference sequence). Here the CDR3 reads CSARGGQGATDTQYF. In DNA form, the CDR3 reads TGCAGTGCTAGAGGGGGACAGGGGGCCACAGATACGCAGTATTTT.